These 21 T cell receptor beta chains were all obtained from the same sample, sequenced in a study of cytotoxic CD8 clonotypes in ibrutinib-treated CLL. The assay was immunoSEQ multiplex PCR, and TCRdb's table has in-frame clones only and misses some. The sample records 130,000 to 150,000 clones, around three quarters being singletons. Sequences were derived from PBMCs, sampled after 12 months of ibrutinib treatment. The source is a human donor with chronic lymphocytic leukemia.

This chain joins TRBV6-1 and TRBJ1-1, with D unclear. The CDR3 totals 13 residues. The germline V gene has CDR1 MNHNS and CDR2 SASEGT. Deletions cut 5 bases from V and 4 bases from J, with 11 bases between. Written as DNA, the CDR3 is TGTGCCAGCAGTCACGGACGGTTCACTGAAGCTTTCTTT. It translates to CASSHGRFTEAFF.

The gene calls are TRBV6-5 and TRBJ1-2, with D tentatively TRBD1 (5 bases). Trimming removed 2 bases from V and 0 bases from J, with 13 bases in between. Germline assignment: CDR1 MNHEY and CDR2 SVGAGI. CDR3 length: 16 residues. The DNA for the CDR3 is TGTGCCAGCAGTTACAATATCCGGGGCTCTAACTATGGCTACACCTTC. Its translation is CASSYNIRGSNYGYTF.

V and J are TRBV27 and TRBJ2-2; D gene uncertain. The CDR3 has 14 amino acids. From germline, CDR1 is MNHEY and CDR2 SMNVEV (reference sequence). Trimming shortened V by 2 bases and J by 3 bases, and 7 bases separated the two germline ends. The CDR3 spells CASSLLQYTGELFF. CDR3 bases: TGTGCCAGCAGTTTACTTCAGTACACCGGGGAGCTGTTTTTT.

The V call is TRBV7-9, the J call TRBJ2-1; TRBD2 aligns across 14 bases. Germline V gene lookup returns CDR1 SEHNR and CDR2 FQNEAQ (reference sequence). Trimming took 5 bases from V and 3 from J; bases not matched to a gene: 6. CDR3 length: 17 amino acids. CDR3 residues: CASSKGTSGSGYNEQFF. The CDR3 DNA reads TGTGCCAGCAGCAAAGGGACTAGCGGGAGTGGCTACAATGAGCAGTTCTTC. Using reference TRBV7-9 and TRBJ2-1 for the parts outside the CDR3, the full variable domain is DTGVSQNPRHKITKRGQNVTFRCDPISEHNRLYWYRQTLGQGPEFLTYFQNEAQLEKSRLLSDRFSAERPKGSFSTLEIQRTEQGDSAMYLCASSKGTSGSGYNEQFFGPGTRLTVL.

The genes are TRBV2 and TRBJ2-7; 7 nucleotides match TRBD1. The CDR3 runs to 13 residues. Germline CDR1 reads SNHLY; CDR2 reads FYNNEI. Unmatched junction bases numbered 10, after V lost 10 bases and J lost 4 bases. Written as DNA, the CDR3 is TGTGCCACGGCCGGGACAGTGCATTACGAGCAGTACTTC. It yields the protein CATAGTVHYEQYF.

J is TRBJ2-5 and V is TRBV4-1, with 7 bases fitting TRBD2. Trimming removed 2 bases from V and 2 bases from J; junction bases left unmatched: 14. CDR3 length: 18 residues. Germline CDR1 reads MGHRA; CDR2 reads YSYEKL. As DNA, the CDR3 is TGCGCCAGCAGCCAATCCCATTTGAGCGGGACTGGACAAGAGACCCAGTACTTC. Its protein product is CASSQSHLSGTGQETQYF.

This chain links TRBV19 with TRBJ2-7, with D perhaps TRBD2 (5 bases). Per germline, CDR1 LNHDA and CDR2 SQIVND (reference sequence). V shed 8 bases and J shed 3 bases, with 14 bases lying between them. The CDR3 length is 13 residues. CDR3: CASLGLGGYEQYF. Written as DNA, the CDR3 is TGTGCCAGTCTCGGACTGGGCGGCTACGAGCAGTACTTC.

The rearrangement joins TRBV19 to TRBJ1-5; D uncertain. Between the trimmed V and J ends, which lost 6 bases and 0 bases, there was a span of 12 bases. The CDR3 loop spans 15 amino acids. From germline, CDR1 is LNHDA and CDR2 SQIVND (reference sequence). CDR3 nucleotide sequence: TGTGCCAGTAGAGTCAGAGAATATAGCAATCAGCCCCAGCATTTT. This translates into CASRVREYSNQPQHF.

V is TRBV15 and J is TRBJ2-7; D is uncertain. CDR1 and CDR2 from the germline V gene are LNHNV and YYDKDF (reference sequence). V was clipped by 0 bases and J by 2 bases, with 11 bases between them. The CDR3 is 15 residues long. Here the CDR3 reads CATSRDLTRTYEQYF. The CDR3 DNA follows: TGTGCCACCAGCAGAGACCTGACAAGGACCTACGAGCAGTACTTC.

This clone was observed a handful of times. The genes are TRBV7-3 and TRBJ2-5; no clear D gene. Trimming cost V 5 bases and J 5 bases, with 12 bases left between them. Germline V gives CDR1 SGHTA, CDR2 FQGTGA. This CDR3 is built from 13 residues. The CDR3 sequence: CASSTSALETQYF. The CDR3 region has the DNA TGTGCCAGCAGCACCTCTGCTTTGGAGACCCAGTACTTC.

The rearrangement joins TRBV30 to TRBJ1-1, with 8 nucleotides matching TRBD1. CDR1 is GTSNPN and CDR2 is SVGIG in the germline V gene (reference sequence). The CDR3 totals 12 residues. The junction had 3 bases not matched to a gene; V was cut back by 5 bases and J by 4 bases. The CDR3 DNA follows: TGTGCCTGGGACAGGGGACCCACTGAAGCTTTCTTT. Residues: CAWDRGPTEAFF.

The chain has TRBV7-9 and TRBJ1-1, with no clear D. The CDR3 totals 12 residues. Germline V gives CDR1 SEHNR, CDR2 FQNEAQ (reference sequence). V lost 5 bases and J 6 bases, leaving 10 bases between the germline ends. This chain's CDR3 is CASSPLRAEAFF. In DNA, the CDR3 is TGTGCCAGCAGCCCCCTTCGCGCTGAAGCTTTCTTT. Looking up the rest from reference TRBV7-9 and TRBJ1-1 gives the full variable domain: DTGVSQNPRHKITKRGQNVTFRCDPISEHNRLYWYRQTLGQGPEFLTYFQNEAQLEKSRLLSDRFSAERPKGSFSTLEIQRTEQGDSAMYLCASSPLRAEAFFGQGTRLTVV.

The rearrangement uses TRBV29-1 and TRBJ2-1; 11 nucleotides align to TRBD1. V lost 8 bases to trimming and J lost 2 bases; unmatched junction nucleotides: 5. This CDR3 has 14 amino acids. Germline loops: CDR1 SQVTM, CDR2 ANQGSEA. CDR3 sequence: CSIVDRGPYNEQFF. Written as DNA, the CDR3 is TGCAGCATCGTGGACAGGGGGCCCTACAATGAGCAGTTCTTC.

This chain joins TRBV6-5 and TRBJ2-7; 9 nucleotides agree with TRBD1. The CDR3 extends over 16 amino acids. Germline lookup yields CDR1 MNHEY and CDR2 SVGAGI. The ends lost 0 bases at V and 4 bases at J; junction bases unmatched: 7. The CDR3 here is CASSYSAQGALYEQYF. CDR3 sequence (DNA): TGTGCCAGCAGTTACTCCGCACAGGGGGCTTTATACGAGCAGTACTTC.

DNA for the CDR3: TGTGCCAGCATTCAGCTTACTAGCGGGAGCTACGAGCAGTACTTC. It encodes CASIQLTSGSYEQYF. This chain uses TRBV6-5 with TRBJ2-7, with TRBD2 matching over 11 bases. In germline, CDR1 is MNHEY, CDR2 SVGAGI. V shed 7 bases and J 3 bases; nucleotides not matched to a gene: 8. The CDR3 extends over 15 amino acids.

In regard to this clone: Other nucleotide sequences in the sample specify the same CDR3. This sequence joins TRBV9 and TRBJ1-1, with D unresolved. Germline assignment: CDR1 SGDLS and CDR2 YYNGEE. V dropped 2 bases and J dropped 6 bases, with 14 bases sitting between them. The CDR3 extends over 14 amino acids. The CDR3 nucleotides read TGTGCCAGCAGCGTTGGCCCGTGGATCCCTGAAGCTTTCTTT. Protein product: CASSVGPWIPEAFF.

V usage is TRBV9 and J usage is TRBJ2-2; no reliable D call. V was trimmed by 0 bases and J by 7 bases, leaving 4 bases between them. The CDR3 extends over 12 amino acids. Germline V gene lookup returns CDR1 SGDLS and CDR2 YYNGEE. CDR3 in amino acids: CASSVGDGELFF. The CDR3 region has the DNA TGTGCCAGCAGCGTAGGGGACGGGGAGCTGTTTTTT.

The chain employs TRBV11-3 and TRBJ2-5, with TRBD1 as a possible D gene (6 bases). CDR3 length: 15 amino acids. The V and J ends lost 4 bases and 5 bases respectively, with 17 bases between them. The germline CDR1 and CDR2 sequences are SGHNT and YENEEA. In nucleotides, the CDR3 is TGTGCCAGCAGCTCTACAGGGAAGGGCAGGGAGACCCAGTACTTC. This encodes CASSSTGKGRETQYF.

The chain carries TRBV6-1 and TRBJ2-3; D not certain. V lost 2 bases, J lost 2 bases, and 8 bases lay in between. The germline CDR1 and CDR2 sequences are MNHNS and SASEGT. CDR3 length: 14 residues. The DNA of the CDR3 is TGTGCCAGCAGTGAATACAGACTCACAGATACGCAGTATTTT. This gives the protein CASSEYRLTDTQYF.

The chain couples TRBV5-4 to TRBJ1-1, with D perhaps TRBD1 (5 bases). Per the germline V gene, CDR1 is SGHNT and CDR2 is YYREEE (reference sequence). Trimming left V 3 bases short and J 5 bases short, with 17 bases between. This CDR3 spans 15 amino acids. CDR3 coding DNA: TGTGCCAGCAGCTCCGACGTCCTGACAGTAACTGAAGCTTTCTTT. Amino acid sequence: CASSSDVLTVTEAFF.

The chain uses TRBV4-2 and TRBJ2-7; 11 bases are a match to TRBD2. The CDR3 spans 15 residues. Germline CDR1 reads LGHNA; CDR2 reads YNFKEQ. Trimming took 3 bases from V and 2 from J; bases not matched to a gene: 3. The CDR3 DNA reads TGTGCCAGCAGCCAGGGACTAGCGGCTCCCTACGAGCAGTACTTC. Residues: CASSQGLAAPYEQYF.